This TCR beta chain derives from a study of shared T cell receptors in the human thymus. CDR1 MNHEY and CDR2 SVGAGI come from the germline V gene. With 5 bases removed from V and 3 bases from J, the gap between germline ends came to 10 bases. The CDR3 has 13 residues. Profiling relied on immunoSEQ multiplex PCR, and the TCRdb table lists in-frame clones only, not all of them. The table has over 450,000 clones, approximately 78% seen once. These sequences were also reported in another study, on human thymus T cells. According to that study: Resected material from corrective heart surgery provided the thymus tissue analysed. Across thymic and blood repertoires, the usage of V and J genes appeared to be biased.

The TCR comes from a boy in the first two years of life with a congenital heart defect. The sequenced sample was thymocytes. This sequence joins TRBV6-5 and TRBJ1-2; unclear D gene. CDR3 protein: CASSPEGYYGYTF. The CDR3 bases are TGTGCCAGCAGTCCCGAGGGTTACTATGGCTACACCTTC.